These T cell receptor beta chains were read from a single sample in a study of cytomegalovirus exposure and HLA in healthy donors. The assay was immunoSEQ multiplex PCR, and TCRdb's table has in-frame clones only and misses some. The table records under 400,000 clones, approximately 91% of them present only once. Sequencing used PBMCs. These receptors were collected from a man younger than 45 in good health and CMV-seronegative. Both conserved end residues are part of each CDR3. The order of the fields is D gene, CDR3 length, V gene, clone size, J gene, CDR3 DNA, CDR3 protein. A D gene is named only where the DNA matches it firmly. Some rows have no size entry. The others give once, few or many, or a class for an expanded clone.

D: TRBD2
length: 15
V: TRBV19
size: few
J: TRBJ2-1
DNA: TGTGCCAGTAGTGGTCTGGCGGGGGGGCCAAGCGAGCAGTTCTTC
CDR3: CASSGLAGGPSEQFF

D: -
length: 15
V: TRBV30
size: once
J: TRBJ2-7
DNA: TGTGCCTGGAGCCCCCGACAGGTTAGGTCCTACGAGCAGTACTTC
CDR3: CAWSPRQVRSYEQYF

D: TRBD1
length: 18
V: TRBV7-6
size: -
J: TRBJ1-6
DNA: TGTGCCAGCAGCTTAGGCCGGGACAGGTATCCGAGTAATTCACCCCTCCACTTT
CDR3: CASSLGRDRYPSNSPLHF

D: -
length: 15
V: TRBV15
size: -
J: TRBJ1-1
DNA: TGTGCCACCAGCAGAGATGGAGGGACGAACACTGAAGCTTTCTTT
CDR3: CATSRDGGTNTEAFF

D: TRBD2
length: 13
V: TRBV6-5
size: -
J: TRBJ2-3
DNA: TGTGCCAGCAGAACACCGGGACTAGCGACCCAGTATTTT
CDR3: CASRTPGLATQYF

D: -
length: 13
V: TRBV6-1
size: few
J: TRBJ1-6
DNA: TGTGCCAGCAGTGTCACGGGTAATTCACCCCTCCACTTT
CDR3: CASSVTGNSPLHF

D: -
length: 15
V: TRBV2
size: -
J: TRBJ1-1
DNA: TGTGCCAGCAGAGGACCCCAGGGAGGTGGGACTGAAGCTTTCTTT
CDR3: CASRGPQGGGTEAFF

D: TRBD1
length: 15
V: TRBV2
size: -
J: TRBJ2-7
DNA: TGTGCCAGCAGTGCCCCCGAGGGGGCGGTTTACGAGCAGTACTTC
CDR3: CASSAPEGAVYEQYF

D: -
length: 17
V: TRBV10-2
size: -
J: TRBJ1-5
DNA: TGCGCCAGCAGTGAGTCGGTAGGGACTTTAGGAAATCAGCCCCAGCATTTT
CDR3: CASSESVGTLGNQPQHF

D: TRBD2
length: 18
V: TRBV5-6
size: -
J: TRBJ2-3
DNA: TGTGCCAGCAGCTTGTTTACTAGCGGGGGCCCCGTCACAGATACGCAGTATTTT
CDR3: CASSLFTSGGPVTDTQYF

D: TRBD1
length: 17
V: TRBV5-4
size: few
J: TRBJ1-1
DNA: TGTGCCAGCAGCCGACCGGGACAGGGGGCGCGGGGCACTGAAGCTTTCTTT
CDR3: CASSRPGQGARGTEAFF

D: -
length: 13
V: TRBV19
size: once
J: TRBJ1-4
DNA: TGTGCCAGTAGTTCTCACAGGAGAGAAAAACTGTTTTTT
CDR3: CASSSHRREKLFF

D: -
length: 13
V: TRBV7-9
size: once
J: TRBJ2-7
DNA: TGTGCCAGCAGCTCCAGGGTCAGCTACGAGCAGTACTTC
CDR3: CASSSRVSYEQYF

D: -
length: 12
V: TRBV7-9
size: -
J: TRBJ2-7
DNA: TGTGCCAGCAGCTTAGGGTCCGGCGAGCAGTACTTC
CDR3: CASSLGSGEQYF

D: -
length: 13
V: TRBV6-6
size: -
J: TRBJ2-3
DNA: TGTGCCAGCAGTTATGCGGGGACAGATACGCAGTATTTT
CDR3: CASSYAGTDTQYF

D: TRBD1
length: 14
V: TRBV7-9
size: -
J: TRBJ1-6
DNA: TGTGCCAGCAGCTTAGGACAGGGCAGGTCACCCCTCCACTTT
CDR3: CASSLGQGRSPLHF

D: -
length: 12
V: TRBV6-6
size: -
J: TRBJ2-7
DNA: TGTGCCAGCAGTTATGGTAGCCCCGAGCAGTACTTC
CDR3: CASSYGSPEQYF

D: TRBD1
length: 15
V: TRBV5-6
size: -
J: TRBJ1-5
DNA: TGTGCCAGCAGCCAGCAGGGGGCGAACAATCAGCCCCAGCATTTT
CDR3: CASSQQGANNQPQHF

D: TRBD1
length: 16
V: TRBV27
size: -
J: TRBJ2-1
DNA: TGTGCCAGCAGTTTACCCGGGACAGGGGGCTACAATGAGCAGTTCTTC
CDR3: CASSLPGTGGYNEQFF

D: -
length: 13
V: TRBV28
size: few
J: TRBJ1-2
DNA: TGTGCCAGCACCCCCGACAGCCGCTATGGCTACACCTTC
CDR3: CASTPDSRYGYTF

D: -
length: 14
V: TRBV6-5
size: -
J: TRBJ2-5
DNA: TGTGCCAGCAGCTCACTAGGGGGTTCTCCGACCCAGTACTTC
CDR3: CASSSLGGSPTQYF

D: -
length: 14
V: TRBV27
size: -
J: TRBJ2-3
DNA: TGTGCCAGCAGTTCGGACAGTATTTCAGATACGCAGTATTTT
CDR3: CASSSDSISDTQYF

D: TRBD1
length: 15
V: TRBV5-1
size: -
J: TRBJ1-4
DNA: TGCGCCAGCAGCCCAGACAGGGGTAATAATGAAAAACTGTTTTTT
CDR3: CASSPDRGNNEKLFF

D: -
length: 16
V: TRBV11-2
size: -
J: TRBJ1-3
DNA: TGTGCCAGCAGCTTAGCCAGGGTGAACTCTGGAAACACCATATATTTT
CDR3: CASSLARVNSGNTIYF

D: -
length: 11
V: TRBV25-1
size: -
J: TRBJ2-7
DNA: TGTGCCAGCAGTGAGAGATACGAGCAGTACTTC
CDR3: CASSERYEQYF

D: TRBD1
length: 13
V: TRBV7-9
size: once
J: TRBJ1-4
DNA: TGTGCCAGCAGCTACAGGGGAACCGAAAAACTGTTTTTT
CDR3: CASSYRGTEKLFF

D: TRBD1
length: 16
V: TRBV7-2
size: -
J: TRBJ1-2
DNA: TGTGCCAGCAGCTTAACCCGCGGACAGGGGGGAGGTGGCTACACCTTC
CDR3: CASSLTRGQGGGGYTF

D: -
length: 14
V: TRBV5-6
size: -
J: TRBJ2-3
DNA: TGTGCCAGCAGCTTGTACGGGAATGCAGATACGCAGTATTTT
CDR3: CASSLYGNADTQYF

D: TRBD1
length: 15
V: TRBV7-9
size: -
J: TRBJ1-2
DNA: TGTGCCAGCAGCTTCGAGCAACAGGGGGACTATGGCTACACCTTC
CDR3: CASSFEQQGDYGYTF

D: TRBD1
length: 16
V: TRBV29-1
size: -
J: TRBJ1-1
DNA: TGCAGCGTTGATTCGTCGGGGACAGGGTCGGACACTGAAGCTTTCTTT
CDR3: CSVDSSGTGSDTEAFF

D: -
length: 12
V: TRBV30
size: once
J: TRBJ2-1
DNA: TGTGCCTGGGACAGCTCCTACAATGAGCAGTTCTTC
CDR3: CAWDSSYNEQFF

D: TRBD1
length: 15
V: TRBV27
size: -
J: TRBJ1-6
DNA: TGTGCCAGCAGTTTAAGCGACAGGGGGCTTTCACCCCTCCACTTT
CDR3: CASSLSDRGLSPLHF

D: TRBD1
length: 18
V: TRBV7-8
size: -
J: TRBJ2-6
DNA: TGTGCCAGCAGGGCGGGACAGGTGATGTACTCTGGGGCCAACGTCCTGACTTTC
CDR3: CASRAGQVMYSGANVLTF

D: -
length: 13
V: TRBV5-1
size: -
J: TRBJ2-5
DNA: TGCGCCAGCAGCGGAGGGGTTCCAGAGACCCAGTACTTC
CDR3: CASSGGVPETQYF

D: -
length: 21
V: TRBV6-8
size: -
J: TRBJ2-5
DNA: TGTGCCAGCAGTTACTCGATATACAAGTTGTTAGACTATTGGGGTAGCGAGACCCAGTACTTC
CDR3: CASSYSIYKLLDYWGSETQYF

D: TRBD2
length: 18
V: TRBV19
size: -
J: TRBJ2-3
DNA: TGTGCCAGTAGTATTGGACTAGCGGGGGGGCTTAGCACAGATACGCAGTATTTT
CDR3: CASSIGLAGGLSTDTQYF

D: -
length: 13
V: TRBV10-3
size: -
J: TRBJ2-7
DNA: TGTGCCATCAGTGAGCCTACAGGGTACGAGCAGTACTTC
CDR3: CAISEPTGYEQYF

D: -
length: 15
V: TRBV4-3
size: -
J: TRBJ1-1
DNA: TGCGCCAGCAGCCAAGGATTATTAGGGGGTACTGAAGCTTTCTTT
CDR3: CASSQGLLGGTEAFF

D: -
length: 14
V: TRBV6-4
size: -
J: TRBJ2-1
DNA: TGTGCCAGCAGTGAAGAGAGCGGAATAAATGAGCAGTTCTTC
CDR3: CASSEESGINEQFF

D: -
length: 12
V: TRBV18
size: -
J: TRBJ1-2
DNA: TGTGCCAGCTCGCCGACAGACTATGGCTACACCTTC
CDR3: CASSPTDYGYTF

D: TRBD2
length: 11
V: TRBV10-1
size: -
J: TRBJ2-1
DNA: TGCGCCAGCAGTGATGGGGGGGGACAGTTCTTC
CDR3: CASSDGGGQFF

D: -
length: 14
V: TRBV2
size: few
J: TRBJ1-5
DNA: TGTGCCAGCAGTGCCGAGAATAGCAATCAGCCCCAGCATTTT
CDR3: CASSAENSNQPQHF

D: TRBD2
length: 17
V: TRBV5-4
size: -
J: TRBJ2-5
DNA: TGTGCCAGCAGCTTGTCACTAGCGGGGTGGTACCAAGAGACCCAGTACTTC
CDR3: CASSLSLAGWYQETQYF